This TCR beta chain was sequenced for a study of T cells in Graves' hyperthyroidism and ophthalmopathy. Study as a whole: At initial diagnosis, before any treatment had begun, peripheral blood was obtained.

Investigators excluded patients with uncontrolled infection, other autoimmune disease, pregnancy or lactation. Germline V CDR1 and CDR2: KGHDR, SFDVKD. The CDR3 sequence is 15 residues long. V gave up 4 bases and J gave up 5 bases, with 15 bases separating them. This clonotype was counted many times. Its antigen is undetermined. Whole-study findings and limits: In the blood, most expanded thyroid clonotypes above 0.001 appeared as well.

The source material, RNA transcripts, was used to amplify TCR beta CDR3 regions. HTBI primers were the set used in a first-round RT-PCR of the TCR CDR3. TCRdb fed the multiplex PCR reads into MiXCR, producing one record per CDR3 protein. The sample lists some 320,000 distinct CDR3 sequences, roughly 15% occurring once. The chain employs TRBV24-1 and TRBJ2-3, with a possible D match to TRBD1 (6 bases). The sample was blood. The source of this sequence is a woman between 40 and 55 years old with Graves' ophthalmopathy. CDR3 sequence (DNA): TGTGCCACCAGTGACCCGACAGGTGCGGAAGATACGCAGTATTTT. Its translation is CATSDPTGAEDTQYF.